This T cell receptor beta chain is drawn from a study of early T cells in non-severe SARS-CoV-2 infection. V was cut by 3 bases and J by 4 bases, with 12 bases left in between. The germline gives CDR1 DFQATT, CDR2 SNEGSKA (reference sequence). CDR3 size: 13 residues. Comment on this clonotype: No antigen is known for it.

Individual cDNA molecules received unique molecular identifiers during library preparation. TCRdb called the 5' RACE reads again in MiXCR, with one record for every CDR3 protein. The sample carries under 35,000 distinct CDR3 sequences, 9% to 10% recorded once. Study findings and constraints: VDJdb-based annotation leaned toward anti-spike CD8 responses and missed private and CD4 specificities.

The rearrangement links TRBV20-1 to TRBJ1-1; D perhaps matches TRBD1 (5 bases). The TCR originated in an adult who was a healthcare worker with PCR-confirmed SARS-CoV-2 infection or an uninfected control (not recorded which). The sequencing sample was made of whole blood. The CDR3 bases are TGCAGTGCTAGTCAGGGAGGCGGCACTGAAGCTTTCTTT. It encodes CSASQGGGTEAFF.